The next 11 T cell receptor beta chains were all read from a single sample in a study of cytomegalovirus exposure and HLA in healthy donors. Primers for the PCR totalled 60 Vbeta and 13 Jbeta. The assay was immunoSEQ multiplex PCR, and TCRdb's table has in-frame clones only and misses some. Of roughly 130,000 clones in the sample, around four fifths were seen once. Sequences were obtained from PBMCs. These receptors were obtained from a male donor in good health and CMV-seropositive.

This chain connects TRBV30 to TRBJ2-5; 7 nucleotides line up with TRBD2. The tail of the sequence fits TRBJ2-7 better, so the J call may be wrong. This CDR3 region has 11 residues. Germline values: CDR1 GTSNPN, CDR2 SVGIG (reference sequence). CDR3 sequence: CARGETYEQYF. CDR3 nucleotides: TGTGCCCGGGGGGAGACCTACGAGCAGTACTTC.

CDR3 protein: CASSKGLAGTGEQYF. The CDR3 region has the DNA TGTGCCAGCAGCAAAGGGCTAGCGGGAACGGGAGAGCAGTACTTC. The chain has TRBV7-2 and TRBJ2-5, with 9 bases fitting TRBD2. CDR1 is SGHTA, CDR2 FQGNSA, per germline. The ends lost 5 bases at V and 11 bases at J; junction bases unmatched: 15. CDR3 size: 15 residues.

This chain joins TRBV6-5 and TRBJ2-2, with 7 bases identical to TRBD1. Germline trimming cut 8 bases from V and 4 bases from J; bases unmatched to any gene: 1. Per germline, CDR1 MNHEY and CDR2 SVGAGI. CDR3 length: 12 residues. The CDR3 DNA follows: TGTGCCAGCTACAGGGGCACCGGGGAGCTGTTTTTT. This sequence encodes CASYRGTGELFF.

The chain carries TRBV19 and TRBJ1-5; D ambiguous. The CDR3 length is 14 residues. Germline loops: CDR1 LNHDA, CDR2 SQIVND (reference sequence). V gave up 2 bases and J gave up 9 bases, with 14 bases separating them. The CDR3 DNA is TGTGCCAGTAGTATATGGGAGGGTAGGACGCCCCAGCATTTT. This codes for CASSIWEGRTPQHF.

In the case of this clone: One end of the junction fails to match germline, which may point to a read error. The chain carries TRBV6-1 and TRBJ2-5, with TRBD1 matching over 10 bases. This CDR3 is 12 amino acids long. Germline values: CDR1 MNHNS, CDR2 SASEGT. In DNA form, the CDR3 reads TGTGCCAGCACCGGGACAGGGGAGAGCCAGTACTTC. This gives the protein CASTGTGESQYF.

The chain combines TRBV5-1 with TRBJ1-6; D might be TRBD1 (6 bases). Trimming took off 4 bases at V and 11 bases at J, with 22 bases between the two ends. Germline CDR1 reads SGHRS; CDR2 reads YFSETQ. The CDR3 loop spans 16 amino acids. Here the CDR3 reads CASSPGGQTMGAPLHF. CDR3 DNA sequence: TGCGCCAGCAGCCCGGGAGGACAGACCATGGGGGCACCCCTCCACTTT.

The gene calls are TRBV12-5 and TRBJ1-1; a weak D match, TRBD1 (5 bases). Germline CDR1 and CDR2: LGHNT and FRNRAP. V dropped 6 bases and J dropped 1 base, with 9 bases sitting between them. This CDR3 spans 13 amino acids. CDR3 DNA: TGTGCTAGTGGAACCGACAGGAACACTGAAGCTTTCTTT. It encodes CASGTDRNTEAFF.

The chain links TRBV11-3 to TRBJ2-1; 12 bases line up with TRBD2. This CDR3 is built from 15 residues. Trimming at V came to 2 bases and at J to 6 bases, leaving 2 bases not matched to a gene. CDR1 is SGHNT and CDR2 is YENEEA in the germline V gene. The CDR3 DNA is TGTGCCAGCAGCTTACAGACTAGCGGGAGCAATGAGCAGTTCTTC. It translates to CASSLQTSGSNEQFF.

This chain connects TRBV7-2 to TRBJ2-7; the match to TRBD2 covers 11 bases. V lost 6 bases and J lost 3; bases outside the gene matches: 10. This CDR3 contains 16 residues. Germline loops: CDR1 SGHTA, CDR2 FQGNSA. CDR3 nucleotide sequence: TGTGCCAGCAGTCGTCAGTGGGGGACTAGCGGCTACGAGCAGTACTTC. Amino acids: CASSRQWGTSGYEQYF.

The rearrangement uses TRBV28 and TRBJ2-3, with 7 bases fitting TRBD2. V shed 3 bases, J shed 6 bases, and the junction held 6 bases outside the gene matches. The CDR3 consists of 14 residues. From germline, CDR1 is MDHEN and CDR2 SYDVKM. CDR3 nucleotide sequence: TGTGCCAGCAGTTTGGGCGGGAGAGCGGATACGCAGTATTTT. The encoded protein is CASSLGGRADTQYF.

The CDR3 DNA sequence: TGTGCCAGCAGCCGAGCGGACCTATTTTACGAGCAGTACTTC. Translation: CASSRADLFYEQYF. The chain uses TRBV28 and TRBJ2-7, with a possible D match to TRBD2 (5 bases). From germline, CDR1 is MDHEN and CDR2 SYDVKM. V gave up 6 bases and J gave up 4 bases, with 16 bases separating them. CDR3 length: 14 amino acids.